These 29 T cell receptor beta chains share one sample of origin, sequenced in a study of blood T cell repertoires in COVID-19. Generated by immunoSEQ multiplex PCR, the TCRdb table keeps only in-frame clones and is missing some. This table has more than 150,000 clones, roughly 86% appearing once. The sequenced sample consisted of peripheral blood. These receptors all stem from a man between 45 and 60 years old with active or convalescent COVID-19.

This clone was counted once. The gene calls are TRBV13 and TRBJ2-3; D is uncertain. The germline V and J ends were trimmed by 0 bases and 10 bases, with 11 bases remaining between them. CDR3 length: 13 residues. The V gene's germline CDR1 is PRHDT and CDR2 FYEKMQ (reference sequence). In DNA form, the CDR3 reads TGTGCCAGCAGCTTAGGCCTTGATGTAGCGCAGTATTTT. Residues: CASSLGLDVAQYF.

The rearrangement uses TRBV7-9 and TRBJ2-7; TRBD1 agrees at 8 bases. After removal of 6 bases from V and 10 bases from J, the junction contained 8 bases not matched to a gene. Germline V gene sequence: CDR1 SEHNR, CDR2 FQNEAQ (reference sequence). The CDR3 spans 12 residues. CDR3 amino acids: CASSKTGGGQYF. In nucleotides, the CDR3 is TGTGCCAGCAGTAAAACAGGGGGAGGTCAGTACTTC.

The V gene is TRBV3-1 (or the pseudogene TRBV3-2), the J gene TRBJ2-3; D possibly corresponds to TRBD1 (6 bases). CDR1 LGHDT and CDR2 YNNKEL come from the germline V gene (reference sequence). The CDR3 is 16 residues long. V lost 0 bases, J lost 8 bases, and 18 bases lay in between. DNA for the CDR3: TGTGCCAGCAGCCAAGATCTAAAGACAGGCCGTATTACGCAGTATTTT. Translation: CASSQDLKTGRITQYF.

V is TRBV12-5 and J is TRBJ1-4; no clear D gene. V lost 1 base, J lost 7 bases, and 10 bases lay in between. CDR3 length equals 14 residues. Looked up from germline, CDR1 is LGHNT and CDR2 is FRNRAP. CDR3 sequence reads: CASGLGSVSEKLFF. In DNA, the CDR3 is TGTGCTAGTGGTTTGGGTTCGGTTAGTGAAAAACTGTTTTTT.

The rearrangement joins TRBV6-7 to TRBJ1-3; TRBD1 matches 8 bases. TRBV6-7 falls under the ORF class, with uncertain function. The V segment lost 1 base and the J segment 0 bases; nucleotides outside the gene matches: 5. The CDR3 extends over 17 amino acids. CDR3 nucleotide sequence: TGTGCCAGCAGTTACTTCCGGACAGGGTACTCTGGAAACACCATATATTTT. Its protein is CASSYFRTGYSGNTIYF.

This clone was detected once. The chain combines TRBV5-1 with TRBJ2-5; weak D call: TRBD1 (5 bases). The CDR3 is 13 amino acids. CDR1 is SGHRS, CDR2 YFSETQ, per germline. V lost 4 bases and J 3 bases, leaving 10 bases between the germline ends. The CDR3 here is CASSPATEETQYF. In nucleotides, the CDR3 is TGCGCCAGCAGCCCAGCGACAGAAGAGACCCAGTACTTC.

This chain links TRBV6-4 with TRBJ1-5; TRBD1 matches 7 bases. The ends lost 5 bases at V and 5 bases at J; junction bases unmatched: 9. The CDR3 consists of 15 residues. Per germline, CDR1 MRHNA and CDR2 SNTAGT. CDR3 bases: TGTGCCAGCAGTTTCCCTCGACAGGGAGATCAGCCCCAGCATTTT. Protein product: CASSFPRQGDQPQHF.

The CDR3 region has the DNA TGTGCCAGCCGAGACGCACGGGGCAATCAGCCCCAGCATTTT. The encoded protein is CASRDARGNQPQHF. This chain links TRBV6-5 with TRBJ1-5; D is ambiguous. Germline V gene lookup returns CDR1 MNHEY and CDR2 SVGAGI. The CDR3 covers 14 residues. V was trimmed by 8 bases and J by 2 bases, leaving 13 bases between them.

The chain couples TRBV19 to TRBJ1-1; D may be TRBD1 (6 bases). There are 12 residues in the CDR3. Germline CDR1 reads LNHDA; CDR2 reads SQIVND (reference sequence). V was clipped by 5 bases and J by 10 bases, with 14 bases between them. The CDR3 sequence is CASSPLKGVAFF. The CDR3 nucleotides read TGTGCCAGTAGTCCATTAAAGGGGGTAGCTTTCTTT.

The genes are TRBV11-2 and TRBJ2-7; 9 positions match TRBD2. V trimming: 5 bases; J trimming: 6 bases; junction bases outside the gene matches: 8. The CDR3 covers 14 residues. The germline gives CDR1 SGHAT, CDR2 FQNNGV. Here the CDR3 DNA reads TGTGCCAGCAGCCCGAGCGGGGGGTCCGGCGAGCAGTACTTC. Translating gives CASSPSGGSGEQYF.

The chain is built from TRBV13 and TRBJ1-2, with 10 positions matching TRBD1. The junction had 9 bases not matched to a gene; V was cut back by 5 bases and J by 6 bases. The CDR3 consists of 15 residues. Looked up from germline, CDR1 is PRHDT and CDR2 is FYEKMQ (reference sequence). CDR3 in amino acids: CASSIPRDRGHGYTF. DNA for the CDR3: TGTGCCAGCAGCATACCTCGGGACAGGGGACATGGCTACACCTTC. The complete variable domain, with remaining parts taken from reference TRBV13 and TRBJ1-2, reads AAGVIQSPRHLIKEKRETATLKCYPIPRHDTVYWYQQGPGQDPQFLISFYEKMQSDKGSIPDRFSAQQFSDYHSELNMSSLELGDSALYFCASSIPRDRGHGYTFGSGTRLTVV.

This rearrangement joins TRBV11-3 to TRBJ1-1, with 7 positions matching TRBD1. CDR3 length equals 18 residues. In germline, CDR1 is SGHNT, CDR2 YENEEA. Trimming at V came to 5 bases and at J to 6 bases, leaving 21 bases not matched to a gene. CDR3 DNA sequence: TGTGCCAGCAGCCCGTATGGGGACAGAAGAGGGACGGGGGCTGAAGCTTTCTTT. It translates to CASSPYGDRRGTGAEAFF.

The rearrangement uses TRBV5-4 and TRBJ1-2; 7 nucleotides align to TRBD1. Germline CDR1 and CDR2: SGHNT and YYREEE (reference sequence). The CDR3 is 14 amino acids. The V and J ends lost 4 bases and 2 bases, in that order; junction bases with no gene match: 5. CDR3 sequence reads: CASSREGQNYGYTF. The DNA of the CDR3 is TGTGCCAGCAGCCGAGAGGGACAGAACTATGGCTACACCTTC. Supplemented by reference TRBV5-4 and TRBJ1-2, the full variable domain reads ETGVTQSPTHLIKTRGQQVTLRCSSQSGHNTVSWYQQALGQGPQFIFQYYREEENGRGNFPPRFSGLQFPNYSSELNVNALELDDSALYLCASSREGQNYGYTFGSGTRLTVV.

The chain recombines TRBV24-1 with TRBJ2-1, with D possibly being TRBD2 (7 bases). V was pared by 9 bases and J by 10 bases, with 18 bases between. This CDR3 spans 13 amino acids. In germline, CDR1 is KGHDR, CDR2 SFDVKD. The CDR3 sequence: CATSRGGVDEQFF. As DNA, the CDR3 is TGTGCCACCTCTAGGGGGGGGGTGGACGAGCAGTTCTTC.

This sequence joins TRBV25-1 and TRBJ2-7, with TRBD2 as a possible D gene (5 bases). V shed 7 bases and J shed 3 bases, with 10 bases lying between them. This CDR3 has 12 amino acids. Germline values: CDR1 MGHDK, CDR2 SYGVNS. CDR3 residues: CASKFGDYEQYF. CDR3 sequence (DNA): TGTGCCAGCAAATTCGGGGACTACGAGCAGTACTTC.

The CDR3 region is CASSSTVGYTF. CDR3 DNA sequence: TGCGCCAGCAGCTCGACAGTTGGCTACACCTTC. V gene TRBV4-3 combines with J gene TRBJ1-2; weak D call: TRBD1 (5 bases). This CDR3 contains 11 residues. The V end was cut by 5 bases, the J end by 7 bases, with 8 bases between. Per the germline V gene, CDR1 is LGHNA and CDR2 is YSLEER.

CDR3 DNA sequence: TGTGCCAGCAGCTTAACTACAACGGTGAATGAGCAGTTCTTC. It codes for CASSLTTTVNEQFF. The genes are TRBV11-3 and TRBJ2-1; D gene ambiguous. Germline assignment: CDR1 SGHNT and CDR2 YENEEA. V shed 2 bases and J shed 7 bases, with 12 bases lying between them. CDR3 length: 14 residues. The full variable domain, in which reference TRBV11-3 and TRBJ2-1 provide the parts outside the CDR3, is EAGVVQSPRYKIIEKKQPVAFWCNPISGHNTLYWYLQNLGQGPELLIRYENEEAVDDSQLPKDRFSAERLKGVDSTLKIQPAELGDSAVYLCASSLTTTVNEQFFGPGTRLTVL.

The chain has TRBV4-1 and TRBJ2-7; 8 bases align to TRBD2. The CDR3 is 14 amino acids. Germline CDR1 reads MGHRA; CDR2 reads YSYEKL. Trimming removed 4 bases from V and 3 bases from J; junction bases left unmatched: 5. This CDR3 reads CASSPRTSNYEQYF. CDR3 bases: TGCGCCAGCAGCCCCCGGACTAGCAACTACGAGCAGTACTTC.

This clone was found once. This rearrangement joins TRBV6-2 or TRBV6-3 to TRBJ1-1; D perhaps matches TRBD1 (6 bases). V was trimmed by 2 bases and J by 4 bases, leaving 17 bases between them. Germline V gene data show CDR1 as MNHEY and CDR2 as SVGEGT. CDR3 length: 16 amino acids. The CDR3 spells CASSYNPTGMGTEAFF. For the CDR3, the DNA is TGTGCCAGCAGTTACAACCCCACAGGGATGGGCACTGAAGCTTTCTTT.

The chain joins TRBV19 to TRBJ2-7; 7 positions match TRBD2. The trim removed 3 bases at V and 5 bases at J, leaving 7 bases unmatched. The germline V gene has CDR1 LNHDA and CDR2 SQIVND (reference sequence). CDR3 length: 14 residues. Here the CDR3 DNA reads TGTGCCAGTAGTATGGAAAGGGGAGGGCACGAGCAGTACTTC. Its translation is CASSMERGGHEQYF.

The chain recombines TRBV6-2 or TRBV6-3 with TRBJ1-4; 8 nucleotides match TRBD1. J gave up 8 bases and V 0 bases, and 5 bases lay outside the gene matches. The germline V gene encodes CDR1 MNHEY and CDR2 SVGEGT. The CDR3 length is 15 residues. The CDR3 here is CASSYSDGTGEKLFF. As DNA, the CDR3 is TGTGCCAGCAGTTACTCGGACGGGACAGGAGAAAAACTGTTTTTT.

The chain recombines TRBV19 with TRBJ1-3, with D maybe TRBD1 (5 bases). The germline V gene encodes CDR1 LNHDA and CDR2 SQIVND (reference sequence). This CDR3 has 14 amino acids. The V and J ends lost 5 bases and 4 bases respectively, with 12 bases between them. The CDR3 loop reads CASSGAAEGNTIYF. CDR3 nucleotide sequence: TGTGCCAGTAGTGGGGCAGCTGAGGGAAACACCATATATTTT.

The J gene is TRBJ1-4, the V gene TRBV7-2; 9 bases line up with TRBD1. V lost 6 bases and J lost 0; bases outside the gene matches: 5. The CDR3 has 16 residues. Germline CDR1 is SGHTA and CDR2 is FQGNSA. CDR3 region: CASRRTGVATNEKLFF. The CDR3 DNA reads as TGTGCCAGCAGGCGGACAGGGGTGGCAACTAATGAAAAACTGTTTTTT.

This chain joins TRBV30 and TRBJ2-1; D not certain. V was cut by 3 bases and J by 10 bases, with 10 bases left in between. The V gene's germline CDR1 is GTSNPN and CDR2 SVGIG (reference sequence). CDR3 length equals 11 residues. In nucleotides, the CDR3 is TGTGCCTGGAGGGTGCAGGTCGAGCAGTTCTTC. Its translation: CAWRVQVEQFF.

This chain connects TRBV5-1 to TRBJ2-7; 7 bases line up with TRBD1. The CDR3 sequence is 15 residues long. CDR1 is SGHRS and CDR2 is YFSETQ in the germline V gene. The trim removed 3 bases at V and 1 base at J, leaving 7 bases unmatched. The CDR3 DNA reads TGCGCCAGCAGCTCGACAGGGTCCCGTTCCTACGAGCAGTACTTC. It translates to CASSSTGSRSYEQYF. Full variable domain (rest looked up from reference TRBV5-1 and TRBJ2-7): KAGVTQTPRYLIKTRGQQVTLSCSPISGHRSVSWYQQTPGQGLQFLFEYFSETQRNKGNFPGRFSGRQFSNSRSEMNVSTLELGDSALYLCASSSTGSRSYEQYFGPGTRLTVT.

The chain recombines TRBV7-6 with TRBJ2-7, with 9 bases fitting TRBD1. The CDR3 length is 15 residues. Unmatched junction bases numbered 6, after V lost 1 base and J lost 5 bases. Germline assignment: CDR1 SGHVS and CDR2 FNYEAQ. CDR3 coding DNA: TGTGCCAGCAGCTTAGAGGACAGGGGCGATGACGAGCAGTACTTC. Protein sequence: CASSLEDRGDDEQYF.

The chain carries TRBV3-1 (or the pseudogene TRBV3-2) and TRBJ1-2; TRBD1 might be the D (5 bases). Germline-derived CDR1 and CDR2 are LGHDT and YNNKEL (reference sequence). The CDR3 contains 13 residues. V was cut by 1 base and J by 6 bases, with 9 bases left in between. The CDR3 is CASSQGAGHGYTF. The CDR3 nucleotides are TGTGCCAGCAGCCAAGGCGCAGGGCATGGCTACACCTTC.

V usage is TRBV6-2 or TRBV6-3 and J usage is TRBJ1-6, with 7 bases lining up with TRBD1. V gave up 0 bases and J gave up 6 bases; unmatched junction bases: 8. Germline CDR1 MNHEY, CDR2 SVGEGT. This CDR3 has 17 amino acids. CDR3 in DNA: TGTGCCAGCAGTTACTCTGGGCAGGGGGTGATTAATTCACCCCTCCACTTT. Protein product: CASSYSGQGVINSPLHF.

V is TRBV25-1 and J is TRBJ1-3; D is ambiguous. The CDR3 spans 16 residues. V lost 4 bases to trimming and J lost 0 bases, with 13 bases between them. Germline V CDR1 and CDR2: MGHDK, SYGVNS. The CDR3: CASSGSRGYSGNTIYF. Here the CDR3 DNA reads TGTGCCAGCAGTGGCAGCAGAGGGTACTCTGGAAACACCATATATTTT.